This T cell receptor (beta chain) was identified in a study of identical twins. Study-level findings and limits: Models predicted less out-of-frame TCR alpha sharing in monozygotic twins than was found. Invariant MAIT and iNKT cells could partly confound zero-insertion analyses. Reduced insertions were recorded for abundant cord blood beta clonotypes, with no such pattern in memory repertoires.

This clonotype has ten or more counts. Its antigen is unidentified. With template switching, a universal primer site was added, and the cDNA carried unique molecular identifiers. TCRdb reprocessed the 5' RACE reads via MiXCR and lists one record per CDR3 protein. Of 1.5 million to 2 million distinct CDR3 sequences detected, about 31% appear once; the ten largest clones hold approximately 0.29%. Germline V CDR1 and CDR2: LNHNV, YYDKDF (reference sequence). V was cut by 0 bases and J by 1 base, with 19 bases left in between. This CDR3 contains 19 residues. The TCR originated in a newborn girl in good health. Sequencing input: cord blood. The chain links TRBV15 to TRBJ2-4; the D gene is possibly TRBD1 (6 bases). The CDR3 loop reads CATSRDEGTSRRAKNIQYF. The CDR3 DNA sequence: TGTGCCACCAGCAGAGATGAGGGGACATCAAGGAGGGCCAAAAACATTCAGTACTTC.